This T cell receptor (beta chain) emerged from a study of sequential checkpoint blockade in melanoma. Turning to the study itself: Arm A got nivolumab then ipilimumab; arm B the reverse, 1:1. Maintenance nivolumab came after either treatment sequence.

Treatment specified: randomized to nivolumab then ipilimumab (arm A) or the reverse (arm B). DNA-damaging chemotherapy had not been given to any patient beforehand. CDR1 and CDR2 (germline): SGHRS, YFSETQ. Trimming took 3 bases from V and 3 from J; bases not matched to a gene: 8. The CDR3 runs 16 residues. Clones were sequenced by immunoSEQ multiplex PCR, and TCRdb holds only the in-frame ones, with some missing. The table shows under 45,000 clones, with 80% to 90% occurring only once. The starting material was CD8+ T cells sorted from blood (inferred from file names), obtained from a patient given nivolumab and ipilimumab in sequence. The receptor's source is a human donor with melanoma. V is TRBV5-1 and J is TRBJ1-3, with 8 bases aligning to TRBD1. The CDR3 spells CASSSQTGADGNTIYF. CDR3 nucleotide sequence: TGCGCCAGCAGCTCCCAGACAGGGGCGGATGGAAACACCATATATTTT.